Below, 18 T cell receptor beta chains from the same sample are listed, as sequenced in a study of OX40 agonist ivuxolimab in advanced cancers. The protocol was immunoSEQ multiplex PCR, while the TCRdb copy is restricted to in-frame clones and leaves out a portion. This table has about 77,000 clones, about 90% appearing once. The sequences come from CD4+ or CD8+ T cells sorted from blood, collected in a trial of the OX40 agonist ivuxolimab. The receptors derive from an adult with an advanced solid tumor such as melanoma, head and neck, liver or kidney cancer.

This clone was counted a single time. This chain joins TRBV12-5 and TRBJ1-1; D perhaps matches TRBD1 (6 bases). V was shortened by 5 bases and J by 5 bases, with 12 bases between the two germline ends. Germline lookup yields CDR1 LGHNT and CDR2 FRNRAP. The CDR3 sequence is 13 residues long. The CDR3 is CASGIQGGTEAFF. The DNA for the CDR3 is TGTGCTAGTGGTATTCAAGGGGGGACTGAAGCTTTCTTT. Based on the CDR3 plus reference TRBV12-5 and TRBJ1-1, the full variable domain is DARVTQTPRHKVTEMGQEVTMRCQPILGHNTVFWYRQTMMQGLELLAYFRNRAPLDDSGMPKDRFSAEMPDATLATLKIQPSEPRDSAVYFCASGIQGGTEAFFGQGTRLTVV.

This clone was seen once. The chain has TRBV7-9 and TRBJ2-7; D perhaps matches TRBD2 (6 bases). The CDR3 runs 13 residues. Per the germline V gene, CDR1 is SEHNR and CDR2 is FQNEAQ (reference sequence). V was trimmed by 0 bases and J by 4 bases, leaving 7 bases between them. DNA of the CDR3: TGTGCCAGCAGCTTAGCCGGAGGGTACGAGCAGTACTTC. It codes for CASSLAGGYEQYF.

This sequence joins TRBV6-5 and TRBJ2-7, with D unclear. Trimming took off 6 bases at V and 4 bases at J, with 13 bases between the two ends. The germline V gene encodes CDR1 MNHEY and CDR2 SVGAGI. The CDR3 extends over 13 amino acids. CDR3 sequence: CASRETKRYEQYF. In DNA, the CDR3 is TGTGCCAGCAGGGAGACAAAGAGGTACGAGCAGTACTTC.

The chain joins TRBV4-1 to TRBJ1-2; D unclear. Germline CDR1 is MGHRA and CDR2 is YSYEKL. Trimming removed 1 base at V and 8 bases at J, with 20 bases between. The CDR3 totals 16 residues. The CDR3 DNA is TGCGCCAGCAGCCAAGCAATTATCGCCCGGCGGATCGGCTACACCTTC. Protein sequence: CASSQAIIARRIGYTF.

The chain carries TRBV7-2 and TRBJ2-3, with 7 bases identical to TRBD2. The CDR3 totals 12 residues. The V and J ends lost 6 bases and 5 bases, in that order; junction bases with no gene match: 2. CDR1 is SGHTA, CDR2 FQGNSA, per germline. CDR3 sequence: CASRGGEDTQYF. The CDR3 DNA is TGTGCCAGCAGGGGAGGGGAAGATACGCAGTATTTT. The whole variable domain, remainder taken from reference TRBV7-2 and TRBJ2-3, is GAGVSQSPSNKVTEKGKDVELRCDPISGHTALYWYRQSLGQGLEFLIYFQGNSAPDKSGLPSDRFSAERTGGSVSTLTIQRTQQEDSAVYLCASRGGEDTQYFGPGTRLTVL.

This CDR3 reads CASRSSYNSPLHF. CDR3 bases: TGTGCCAGCAGGAGCTCCTATAATTCACCCCTCCACTTT. This sequence joins TRBV6-1 and TRBJ1-6; D unclear. This CDR3 has 13 residues. The V and J ends lost 6 bases and 0 bases respectively, with 3 bases between them. Germline CDR1 and CDR2: MNHNS and SASEGT.

This chain uses TRBV5-1 with TRBJ2-2; possibly TRBD2 for D (6 bases). This CDR3 is 13 amino acids long. With 4 bases removed from V and 9 bases from J, the gap between germline ends came to 13 bases. Germline lookup yields CDR1 SGHRS and CDR2 YFSETQ. As DNA, the CDR3 is TGCGCCAGCAGCCCCGCCGGGAGTAGGGAGCTGTTTTTT. Its translation: CASSPAGSRELFF.

V gene TRBV10-3 combines with J gene TRBJ1-1; 8 positions match TRBD1. The length of the CDR3 is 13 residues. In germline, CDR1 is ENHRY, CDR2 SYGVKD. V lost 8 bases and J lost 3; bases outside the gene matches: 5. The CDR3 DNA follows: TGTGCCATCTCAGGGGGCGCCGACACTGAAGCTTTCTTT. This sequence encodes CAISGGADTEAFF.

The chain couples TRBV14 to TRBJ2-1; 9 nucleotides line up with TRBD2. The J segment lost 5 bases and the V segment lost 2 bases, leaving 4 bases of the junction unmatched. The CDR3 covers 15 residues. Germline loops: CDR1 SGHDN, CDR2 FVKESK. In DNA, the CDR3 is TGTGCCAGCAGCCAACAACTAGCGGGCAACAATGAGCAGTTCTTC. As protein: CASSQQLAGNNEQFF.

The chain employs TRBV18 and TRBJ2-7; 8 bases match TRBD1. In germline, CDR1 is KGHSH, CDR2 LQKENI. This CDR3 spans 15 amino acids. J was trimmed by 7 bases and V by 4 bases; bases with no gene match: 12. Here the CDR3 DNA reads TGTGCCAGCTCACGTACCGGACAGGGTACGTGGGAGCAGTACTTC. This encodes CASSRTGQGTWEQYF.

This rearrangement joins TRBV15 to TRBJ2-2; D possibly corresponds to TRBD1 (5 bases). Trimming removed 6 bases at V and 1 base at J, with 18 bases between. The CDR3 is made up of 17 amino acids. Germline-derived CDR1 and CDR2 are LNHNV and YYDKDF (reference sequence). The CDR3 sequence is CATRGPPSDMNTGELFF. The CDR3 region has the DNA TGTGCCACCAGGGGGCCGCCGTCAGATATGAACACCGGGGAGCTGTTTTTT. The whole variable domain, remainder taken from reference TRBV15 and TRBJ2-2, is DAMVIQNPRYQVTQFGKPVTLSCSQTLNHNVMYWYQQKSSQAPKLLFHYYDKDFNNEADTPDNFQSRRPNTSFCFLDIRSPGLGDTAMYLCATRGPPSDMNTGELFFGEGSRLTVL.

This clone was seen only a few times. The chain couples TRBV29-1 to TRBJ2-5; possibly TRBD1 for D (5 bases). This CDR3 comprises 12 residues. CDR1 is SQVTM, CDR2 ANQGSEA, per germline. Trimming shortened V by 6 bases and J by 5 bases, and 13 bases separated the two germline ends. In DNA, the CDR3 is TGCAGCGTGAACAGGCTTCTCGAGACCCAGTACTTC. Translating gives CSVNRLLETQYF.

This chain joins TRBV11-2 and TRBJ2-2, with 8 positions matching TRBD2. CDR3 length: 17 amino acids. Trimming removed 0 bases from V and 5 bases from J; junction bases left unmatched: 8. Germline CDR1 SGHAT, CDR2 FQNNGV. The CDR3 region is CASSLDLAGGGTGELFF. DNA of the CDR3: TGTGCCAGCAGCTTAGACTTAGCGGGCGGGGGGACCGGGGAGCTGTTTTTT.

The J gene is TRBJ2-3, the V gene TRBV19; tentatively, D is TRBD2 (7 bases). Between the trimmed V and J ends, which lost 6 bases and 0 bases, there was a span of 19 bases. Germline CDR1 reads LNHDA; CDR2 reads SQIVND (reference sequence). The CDR3 runs 17 residues. CDR3 sequence: CASRLRGRGTSTDTQYF. Here the CDR3 DNA reads TGTGCCAGTAGGTTAAGGGGGAGGGGTACTAGCACAGATACGCAGTATTTT.

The genes are TRBV6-6 and TRBJ1-2; no clear D gene. With 5 bases removed from V and 6 bases from J, the gap between germline ends came to 7 bases. Germline V gene lookup returns CDR1 MNHNY and CDR2 SVGAGI (reference sequence). The CDR3 totals 11 residues. The CDR3 DNA reads as TGTGCCAGCAGTCGGTTAGATGGCTACACCTTC. This gives the protein CASSRLDGYTF.

The gene calls are TRBV7-9 and TRBJ1-1, with 8 bases lining up with TRBD1. CDR3 length: 15 amino acids. V shed 1 base and J 7 bases; nucleotides not matched to a gene: 8. The germline V gene has CDR1 SEHNR and CDR2 FQNEAQ (reference sequence). The CDR3 DNA sequence: TGTGCCAGCAGCTTAGGGGCAGGGGGCGCGGGTGAAGCTTTCTTT. Protein product: CASSLGAGGAGEAFF. The full variable domain, in which reference TRBV7-9 and TRBJ1-1 provide the parts outside the CDR3, is DTGVSQNPRHKITKRGQNVTFRCDPISEHNRLYWYRQTLGQGPEFLTYFQNEAQLEKSRLLSDRFSAERPKGSFSTLEIQRTEQGDSAMYLCASSLGAGGAGEAFFGQGTRLTVV.

The chain carries TRBV9 and TRBJ2-6, with D unresolved. Trimming left V 0 bases short and J 7 bases short, with 8 bases between. The CDR3 consists of 14 residues. Germline V CDR1 and CDR2: SGDLS, YYNGEE. The chain's CDR3 is CASSVASIANVLTF. The CDR3 nucleotides are TGTGCCAGCAGCGTAGCCTCAATCGCCAACGTCCTGACTTTC.

The chain uses TRBV28 and TRBJ1-1; D is undetermined. V gave up 6 bases and J gave up 1 base, with 9 bases separating them. Germline CDR1 and CDR2: MDHEN and SYDVKM. The CDR3 contains 13 residues. CDR3 residues: CASRDTANTEAFF. CDR3 DNA sequence: TGTGCCAGCAGAGACACCGCGAACACTGAAGCTTTCTTT. Variable domain in full (rest from reference TRBV28 and TRBJ1-1): DVKVTQSSRYLVKRTGEKVFLECVQDMDHENMFWYRQDPGLGLRLIYFSYDVKMKEKGDIPEGYSVSREKKERFSLILESASTNQTSMYLCASRDTANTEAFFGQGTRLTVV.